This T cell receptor (beta chain) comes out of a study of T-cell memory formation after mild COVID-19. A single record per CDR3 protein comes from TCRdb applying MiXCR to the 5' RACE reads. The sample includes about 350,000 distinct CDR3 sequences, roughly an eighth of them seen just once. This clonotype came up a few times. V gave up 6 bases and J gave up 3 bases, with 20 bases separating them. This CDR3 contains 15 residues. Germline assignment: CDR1 DFQATT and CDR2 SNEGSKA (reference sequence). The TCR sequence derives from a young man who had mild COVID-19 (a few samples of this study predate the infection). Cell type and time point are not known. Sequencing was done on a sample of PBMCs or a T cell subset sorted from them (not recorded which). This sequence joins TRBV20-1 and TRBJ2-5, with a possible D match to TRBD2 (5 bases). CDR3 region: CSARKGGTSKETQYF. The CDR3 nucleotides read TGCAGTGCCCGAAAAGGCGGAACTAGTAAAGAGACCCAGTACTTC.